This T cell receptor beta chain is drawn from a study of T-cell memory formation after mild COVID-19. Broader study findings: CD8+ contracting clones occupied EMRA, while CD4+ ones occupied mainly CM and EM.

Per germline, CDR1 DFQATT and CDR2 SNEGSKA (reference sequence). CDR3 length: 14 residues. Details on this clonotype: Its antigen remains unidentified.

TCRdb re-called the 5' RACE reads with MiXCR, one entry per CDR3 protein. Found here are 250,000 to 300,000 distinct CDR3 sequences, around 15% of them singletons; the top ten hold roughly 22%. Specimen: PBMCs or a T cell subset sorted from them (not recorded which). The sequence came from a man between 18 and 35 years old who had mild COVID-19 (a few samples of this study predate the infection). Cell type and time point are not known. The V call is TRBV20-1, the J call TRBJ2-3, with TRBD2 as a possible D gene (6 bases). The CDR3 loop reads CRPPWGVHTDTQYF. The CDR3 region has the DNA TGCAGGCCTCCGTGGGGGGTACACACAGATACGCAGTATTTT.